A single sample is the source of the 26 T cell receptor beta chains below, sequenced in a study of blood T cell repertoires in COVID-19. Clones were sequenced by immunoSEQ multiplex PCR, and TCRdb holds only the in-frame ones, with some missing. The sample has approximately 110,000 clones, approximately 74% seen once. Sequenced material: peripheral blood. These receptors originate from an elderly man with COVID-19, enrolled during active disease.

The rearrangement links TRBV5-1 to TRBJ2-7; no firm D call. There are 14 residues in the CDR3. V lost 3 bases to trimming and J lost 2 bases, with 12 bases between them. CDR1 is SGHRS, CDR2 YFSETQ, per germline. The CDR3 reads CASSSDTQTYEQYF. In nucleotides, the CDR3 is TGCGCCAGCAGCTCCGACACACAAACCTACGAGCAGTACTTC.

This clone was recorded only once. This chain connects TRBV9 to TRBJ2-1; 9 positions match TRBD2. V shed 5 bases, J shed 6 bases, and the junction held 3 bases outside the gene matches. CDR3 length: 13 amino acids. Germline V gene data show CDR1 as SGDLS and CDR2 as YYNGEE. CDR3 sequence (DNA): TGTGCCAGCAGTCTGACTAGCGGCAATGAGCAGTTCTTC. Its protein is CASSLTSGNEQFF.

As concerns this clone: A read error is possible here, since a much larger clone lies one base away. The J gene is TRBJ2-2, the V gene TRBV5-4; 7 bases match TRBD2. V lost 4 bases, J lost 5 bases, and 2 bases stayed unmatched. Germline-derived CDR1 and CDR2 are SGHNT and YYREEE (reference sequence). This CDR3 contains 13 residues. In DNA, the CDR3 is TGTGCCAGCAGCCCCGGGGGGACCGGGGAGCTGTTTTTT. The encoded protein is CASSPGGTGELFF.

The chain recombines TRBV3-1 (or the pseudogene TRBV3-2) with TRBJ2-3, with D tentatively TRBD2 (5 bases). Germline CDR1 LGHDT, CDR2 YNNKEL (reference sequence). The V end was cut by 4 bases, the J end by 5 bases, with 13 bases between. This CDR3 spans 14 amino acids. The CDR3 reads CASSPLARGDTQYF. In nucleotides, the CDR3 is TGTGCCAGCAGCCCCCTCGCTCGGGGAGATACGCAGTATTTT.

This chain uses TRBV18 with TRBJ2-1; no firm D call. Germline V lookup: CDR1 KGHSH, CDR2 LQKENI. CDR3 length equals 13 residues. Trimming left V 0 bases short and J 7 bases short, with 7 bases between. The CDR3 loop reads CASSPPASNEQFF. DNA of the CDR3: TGTGCCAGCTCACCACCGGCTAGTAATGAGCAGTTCTTC. Full variable domain (rest looked up from reference TRBV18 and TRBJ2-1): NAGVMQNPRHLVRRRGQEARLRCSPMKGHSHVYWYRQLPEEGLKFMVYLQKENIIDESGMPKERFSAEFPKEGPSILRIQQVVRGDSAAYFCASSPPASNEQFFGPGTRLTVL.

For the CDR3, the DNA is TGTGCCAGCTCGTCCGGGACAGGGGGCTCGGGCACCGGGGAGCTGTTTTTT. Its protein product is CASSSGTGGSGTGELFF. The chain has TRBV18 and TRBJ2-2, with 12 bases aligning to TRBD1. CDR1 KGHSH and CDR2 LQKENI come from the germline V gene. The CDR3 has 17 residues. With 6 bases clipped from V and 4 bases from J, the junction kept 9 bases outside the gene matches.

The chain has TRBV3-1 (or the pseudogene TRBV3-2) and TRBJ2-5; 8 bases align to TRBD2. J gave up 4 bases and V 1 base, and 8 bases lay outside the gene matches. CDR3 size: 16 residues. Germline V lookup: CDR1 LGHDT, CDR2 YNNKEL (reference sequence). CDR3 DNA sequence: TGTGCCAGCAGCCAAGTAGGTAGCGGGATGGGAGAGACCCAGTACTTC. It encodes CASSQVGSGMGETQYF.

This clone was seen only a few times. The chain carries TRBV29-1 and TRBJ2-1, with 11 nucleotides matching TRBD1. The CDR3 is 13 residues long. CDR1 is SQVTM, CDR2 ANQGSEA, per germline. The trim removed 6 bases at V and 6 bases at J, leaving 4 bases unmatched. DNA for the CDR3: TGCAGCGTGGACAGGGGGCCGGCCAATGAGCAGTTCTTC. It specifies CSVDRGPANEQFF.

A few counts support this clone. The chain carries TRBV5-1 and TRBJ2-5; no firm D call. CDR3 length: 13 residues. With 4 bases removed from V and 2 bases from J, the gap between germline ends came to 9 bases. Germline V gives CDR1 SGHRS, CDR2 YFSETQ. For the CDR3, the DNA is TGCGCCAGCAGCGATTCAGGTCAAGAGACCCAGTACTTC. Its protein is CASSDSGQETQYF.

This clone was found a few times. This chain uses TRBV28 with TRBJ2-1; the D is unclear. Germline V gives CDR1 MDHEN, CDR2 SYDVKM. The CDR3 totals 12 residues. V was trimmed by 2 bases and J by 4 bases, leaving 3 bases between them. Here the CDR3 DNA reads TGTGCCAGCAGTTTAACTTACAATGAGCAGTTCTTC. This gives the protein CASSLTYNEQFF.

V gene TRBV24-1 combines with J gene TRBJ2-4, with 9 nucleotides matching TRBD1. Trimming at V came to 4 bases and at J to 3 bases, leaving 3 bases not matched to a gene. Germline V gene data show CDR1 as KGHDR and CDR2 as SFDVKD. The CDR3 sequence is 15 residues long. The CDR3 DNA reads TGTGCCACCAGTGAGGGACAGGGAGGCAAAAACATTCAGTACTTC. Its protein product is CATSEGQGGKNIQYF.

The CDR3 loop reads CASSQAQTLGQDYGYTF. The DNA for the CDR3 is TGTGCCAGCAGCCAAGCCCAAACGTTGGGACAGGACTATGGCTACACCTTC. This chain uses TRBV4-2 with TRBJ1-2; 8 nucleotides line up with TRBD1. The CDR3 covers 17 residues. J lost 3 bases, V lost 1 base, and 10 bases had no gene match. Looked up from germline, CDR1 is LGHNA and CDR2 is YNFKEQ.

The chain combines TRBV28 with TRBJ1-5; D is perhaps TRBD1 (6 bases). Germline V lookup: CDR1 MDHEN, CDR2 SYDVKM. With 7 bases removed from V and 4 bases from J, the gap between germline ends came to 11 bases. The CDR3 length is 13 residues. The CDR3 sequence: CASNSGVNQPQHF. CDR3 sequence (DNA): TGTGCCAGCAACTCAGGGGTGAATCAGCCCCAGCATTTT.

V usage is TRBV19 and J usage is TRBJ2-2, with D maybe TRBD1 (6 bases). Trimming removed 3 bases from V and 1 base from J, with 12 bases in between. Germline values: CDR1 LNHDA, CDR2 SQIVND (reference sequence). The CDR3 is 16 residues long. CDR3 in amino acids: CASSILTGENTGELFF. In DNA, the CDR3 is TGTGCCAGTAGTATCTTGACAGGCGAGAACACCGGGGAGCTGTTTTTT.

This rearrangement joins TRBV5-4 to TRBJ2-1; D remains ambiguous. CDR1 is SGHNT and CDR2 is YYREEE in the germline V gene (reference sequence). The germline V and J ends were trimmed by 4 bases and 7 bases, with 12 bases remaining between them. This CDR3 spans 13 amino acids. CDR3 bases: TGTGCCAGCAGCCCATCAACTCCGAATGAGCAGTTCTTC. Protein: CASSPSTPNEQFF. The variable domain in full, completed from reference TRBV5-4 and TRBJ2-1, reads ETGVTQSPTHLIKTRGQQVTLRCSSQSGHNTVSWYQQALGQGPQFIFQYYREEENGRGNFPPRFSGLQFPNYSSELNVNALELDDSALYLCASSPSTPNEQFFGPGTRLTVL.

This chain's CDR3 is CASRVRYEQYF. CDR3 bases: TGTGCCAGCCGAGTTCGCTACGAGCAGTACTTC. The chain combines TRBV27 with TRBJ2-7, with D uncertain. Trimming took 8 bases from V and 3 from J, leaving 8 bases between them. The CDR3 covers 11 residues. The germline V gene encodes CDR1 MNHEY and CDR2 SMNVEV (reference sequence).

The chain combines TRBV7-9 with TRBJ1-2; no firm D call. Trimming stripped 4 bases from V and 6 bases from J, with 9 bases between. CDR3 length equals 12 residues. Germline V gene sequence: CDR1 SEHNR, CDR2 FQNEAQ (reference sequence). The CDR3 loop reads CASSSDMDGYTF. The CDR3 DNA reads as TGTGCCAGCAGCTCCGACATGGATGGCTACACCTTC.

This chain uses TRBV6-4 with TRBJ2-2, with 8 bases aligning to TRBD1. The CDR3 totals 14 residues. The trim removed 10 bases at V and 0 bases at J, leaving 4 bases unmatched. Per the germline V gene, CDR1 is MRHNA and CDR2 is SNTAGT. The CDR3 region has the DNA TGTGCCACCTCGGGACAGGCGAACACCGGGGAGCTGTTTTTT. Translation gives CATSGQANTGELFF.

This clone was observed a few times. This chain links TRBV30 with TRBJ1-6; D is perhaps TRBD1 (5 bases). This CDR3 region has 13 residues. Germline V gene data show CDR1 as GTSNPN and CDR2 as SVGIG (reference sequence). Trimming took 2 bases from V and 9 from J, leaving 11 bases between them. The CDR3 spells CAWSFQGGSPLHF. DNA for the CDR3: TGTGCCTGGAGTTTCCAGGGCGGTTCACCCCTCCACTTT.

The V and J genes are TRBV24-1 and TRBJ1-1; D remains unclear. The germline CDR1 and CDR2 sequences are KGHDR and SFDVKD. Trimming cost V 5 bases and J 4 bases, with 10 bases left between them. This CDR3 region has 13 residues. As DNA, the CDR3 is TGTGCCACCAGTGGAGGGATCGGCACTGAAGCTTTCTTT. Translating it yields CATSGGIGTEAFF.

The gene calls are TRBV24-1 and TRBJ1-5; 7 bases align to TRBD1. V shed 7 bases, J shed 6 bases, and the junction held 8 bases outside the gene matches. CDR3 length: 14 amino acids. Germline CDR1 KGHDR, CDR2 SFDVKD. This CDR3 reads CATSRQGIGQPQHF. DNA of the CDR3: TGTGCCACCAGCCGACAGGGAATCGGTCAGCCCCAGCATTTT.

This clone was detected once. The genes are TRBV18 and TRBJ2-3; a weak D match, TRBD2 (5 bases). The length of the CDR3 is 18 residues. Trimming stripped 6 bases from V and 2 bases from J, with 24 bases between. CDR1 and CDR2 from the germline V gene are KGHSH and LQKENI. The CDR3 DNA reads as TGTGCCAGCTCCCTCACCGACTCTTCATTCGGGAACACAGATACGCAGTATTTT. Translation gives CASSLTDSSFGNTDTQYF.

V and J are TRBV6-5 and TRBJ1-6; D perhaps matches TRBD1 (5 bases). Germline V gives CDR1 MNHEY, CDR2 SVGAGI. There are 14 residues in the CDR3. V lost 8 bases and J 3 bases, leaving 11 bases between the germline ends. This chain's CDR3 is CASSSDNYNSPLHF. Written as DNA, the CDR3 is TGTGCCAGCTCGTCGGACAACTATAATTCACCCCTCCACTTT.

The rearrangement joins TRBV7-9 to TRBJ1-1, with a tentative D call TRBD1 (5 bases). This CDR3 contains 15 residues. V was trimmed by 5 bases and J by 4 bases, leaving 17 bases between them. Germline CDR1 and CDR2: SEHNR and FQNEAQ (reference sequence). CDR3 sequence reads: CASSPYSRVRTEAFF. The CDR3 DNA reads TGTGCCAGCAGCCCATACAGCAGGGTGCGCACTGAAGCTTTCTTT.

The chain employs TRBV6-5 and TRBJ2-4; no clear D gene. Germline CDR1 is MNHEY and CDR2 is SVGAGI. The V end was cut by 2 bases, the J end by 8 bases, with 10 bases between. The length of the CDR3 is 13 residues. The CDR3: CASSYLESDIQYF. The CDR3 DNA reads as TGTGCCAGCAGTTACCTGGAGTCAGACATTCAGTACTTC.

The V gene is TRBV9, the J gene TRBJ2-5; D perhaps matches TRBD2 (6 bases). The V and J ends lost 0 bases and 1 base respectively, with 10 bases between them. The CDR3 loop spans 15 amino acids. CDR1 and CDR2 from the germline V gene are SGDLS and YYNGEE. CDR3 in DNA: TGTGCCAGCAGCGTAGGTAGCGGCAGCCAAGAGACCCAGTACTTC. Protein: CASSVGSGSQETQYF.